The 30 T cell receptor beta chains in this list originate from one sample, sequenced in a study of beta chain features in type 1 diabetes. Expressed TCRB transcripts were sequenced because the isolated RNA had all been reverse transcribed beforehand. Profiled with immunoSEQ multiplex PCR; TCRdb holds only in-frame clones, not every one. Here the sample spans 200,000 to 250,000 clones, about 11% being singletons. Source material: central memory CD4+ T cells from blood. Receptors originate from a man younger than 30 in good health.

V gene TRBV6-5 combines with J gene TRBJ2-6; no firm D call. Germline V lookup: CDR1 MNHEY, CDR2 SVGAGI. Trimming pared 0 bases from V and 0 bases from J, leaving 6 bases between. The CDR3 totals 16 residues. The CDR3 reads CASSYSSPSGANVLTF. DNA of the CDR3: TGTGCCAGCAGTTACTCCTCCCCCTCTGGGGCCAACGTCCTGACTTTC.

This clone was observed a few times. The chain uses TRBV12-5 and TRBJ2-1; TRBD1 is a possible D gene (5 bases). V lost 5 bases and J lost 6, with 23 bases in between. CDR3 size: 17 residues. CDR1 is LGHNT and CDR2 is FRNRAP in the germline V gene. The CDR3 DNA reads as TGTGCTAGTGGTCCCCCCCCGACAGCGCGAACTGGCAATGAGCAGTTCTTC. The encoded protein is CASGPPPTARTGNEQFF.

The chain has TRBV18 and TRBJ2-5, with 7 bases fitting TRBD1. Looked up from germline, CDR1 is KGHSH and CDR2 is LQKENI. J was trimmed by 4 bases and V by 2 bases; bases with no gene match: 7. CDR3 length: 15 amino acids. The CDR3 DNA follows: TGTGCCAGCTCACCATTTTCGGGGACAGCAGAGACCCAGTACTTC. This translates into CASSPFSGTAETQYF.

This clone was found a few times. The V and J genes are TRBV19 and TRBJ1-1, with a weak D call TRBD1 (5 bases). This CDR3 is 15 amino acids long. Germline V CDR1 and CDR2: LNHDA, SQIVND (reference sequence). V lost 5 bases to trimming and J lost 4 bases, with 17 bases between them. CDR3 DNA sequence: TGTGCCAGTAGTTCGGGACCCGCACGGGGCACTGAAGCTTTCTTT. Translated, it gives CASSSGPARGTEAFF.

This chain connects TRBV18 to TRBJ2-5, with D unresolved. V was pared by 6 bases and J by 5 bases, with 10 bases between. This CDR3 has 12 residues. Germline CDR1 KGHSH, CDR2 LQKENI. The CDR3 nucleotides are TGTGCCAGCTCCCGCGACGGGGAGACCCAGTACTTC. It specifies CASSRDGETQYF.

This clone was picked up a small number of times. This chain connects TRBV5-4 to TRBJ2-7; a weak D match, TRBD2 (5 bases). Germline-derived CDR1 and CDR2 are SGHNT and YYREEE (reference sequence). Deletions cut 0 bases from V and 7 bases from J, with 11 bases between. This CDR3 contains 13 residues. The CDR3 DNA is TGTGCCAGCAGCTTGGGCGGGCGTACGGAGCAGTACTTC. It is translated as CASSLGGRTEQYF.

There are many counts of this clone. The V call is TRBV19, the J call TRBJ1-5; TRBD1 matches 7 bases. The germline CDR1 and CDR2 sequences are LNHDA and SQIVND (reference sequence). The V gene end was trimmed by 2 bases and the J gene end by 6 bases; junction bases not matched to a gene: 4. The CDR3 spans 14 residues. CDR3 coding DNA: TGTGCCAGTAGTATAACAGGGGAACGTCAGCCCCAGCATTTT. Amino acid sequence: CASSITGERQPQHF.

This sequence joins TRBV29-1 and TRBJ1-1; 7 bases agree with TRBD1. V lost 7 bases to trimming and J lost 1 base; unmatched junction nucleotides: 6. This CDR3 comprises 13 residues. Germline V lookup: CDR1 SQVTM, CDR2 ANQGSEA. CDR3 nucleotides: TGCAGCGCCGGGGGGACAGAGAACACTGAAGCTTTCTTT. Translating gives CSAGGTENTEAFF.

This rearrangement joins TRBV7-8 to TRBJ2-1, with 8 bases lining up with TRBD2. The CDR3 spans 16 residues. Germline assignment: CDR1 SGHVS and CDR2 FQNEAQ. Trimming at V came to 4 bases and at J to 4 bases, leaving 9 bases not matched to a gene. CDR3: CASSYPSGSRYNEQFF. In nucleotides, the CDR3 is TGTGCCAGCAGCTACCCCAGCGGGAGTCGGTACAATGAGCAGTTCTTC.

This clone was seen more than once but under ten times. The chain links TRBV6-1 to TRBJ2-2; TRBD1 matches 9 bases. This CDR3 spans 15 amino acids. The germline gives CDR1 MNHNS, CDR2 SASEGT. The junction had 8 bases not matched to a gene; V was cut back by 4 bases and J by 8 bases. The CDR3, as DNA: TGTGCCAGCAGTGGCCGGGACAGGGCTTCAGGGGAGCTGTTTTTT. Protein: CASSGRDRASGELFF.

CDR3 sequence (DNA): TGTGCCAGCAGTGCCGAGTGGGATACGCAGTATTTT. Translated, it gives CASSAEWDTQYF. The genes are TRBV6-5 and TRBJ2-3; D not certain. Per the germline V gene, CDR1 is MNHEY and CDR2 is SVGAGI. This CDR3 has 12 amino acids. V gave up 5 bases and J gave up 6 bases, with 9 bases separating them.

This clone was counted between two and nine times. The chain carries TRBV9 and TRBJ2-1, with D unclear. CDR1 and CDR2 from the germline V gene are SGDLS and YYNGEE. Between the trimmed V and J ends, which lost 4 bases and 4 bases, there was a span of 12 bases. The length of the CDR3 is 14 residues. CDR3 DNA: TGTGCCAGCAGCCCCAGATCATCTTACAATGAGCAGTTCTTC. Translation gives CASSPRSSYNEQFF.

V usage is TRBV19 and J usage is TRBJ2-5, with D uncertain. V was cut by 5 bases and J by 4 bases, with 14 bases left in between. The CDR3 spans 14 residues. Germline CDR1 LNHDA, CDR2 SQIVND (reference sequence). The CDR3 sequence: CASSPLGPRETQYF. The CDR3 DNA sequence: TGTGCCAGTAGTCCCCTAGGCCCAAGAGAGACCCAGTACTTC.

This clone was seen repeatedly, ten times or more. The rearrangement links TRBV7-3 to TRBJ2-5; 7 bases fit TRBD2. Germline loops: CDR1 SGHTA, CDR2 FQGTGA. The CDR3 totals 14 residues. V was clipped by 7 bases and J by 1 base; unmatched bases: 6. The CDR3 is CASKASGAQETQYF. In DNA form, the CDR3 reads TGTGCCAGCAAAGCTAGCGGAGCCCAAGAGACCCAGTACTTC.

The chain carries TRBV30 and TRBJ2-7; 12 bases agree with TRBD2. Germline CDR1 and CDR2: GTSNPN and SVGIG (reference sequence). This CDR3 spans 14 amino acids. With 1 base clipped from V and 8 bases from J, the junction kept 6 bases outside the gene matches. The CDR3 bases are TGTGCCTGGAGTGCAGGACTAGCGGGATCCCAGCAGTACTTC. Amino acid sequence: CAWSAGLAGSQQYF.

The chain joins TRBV5-1 to TRBJ2-7; TRBD2 aligns across 7 bases. Trimming at V came to 0 bases and at J to 6 bases, leaving 12 bases not matched to a gene. Looked up from germline, CDR1 is SGHRS and CDR2 is YFSETQ. CDR3 length: 16 residues. The CDR3, as DNA: TGCGCCAGCAGCTTGGACCCCACGGGAGGCTACGGCGAGCAGTACTTC. Amino acids: CASSLDPTGGYGEQYF.

The chain has TRBV5-1 and TRBJ2-7; D not certain. This CDR3 has 15 amino acids. Germline V gene lookup returns CDR1 SGHRS and CDR2 YFSETQ. V was trimmed by 1 base and J by 3 bases, leaving 14 bases between them. CDR3 amino acids: CASSLWPGPNYEQYF. CDR3 nucleotide sequence: TGCGCCAGCAGCTTGTGGCCCGGACCTAACTACGAGCAGTACTTC.

This clone was counted only a few times. V usage is TRBV6-6 and J usage is TRBJ2-3; D is undetermined. Germline values: CDR1 MNHNY, CDR2 SVGAGI (reference sequence). This CDR3 comprises 11 residues. V lost 4 bases to trimming and J lost 14 bases, with 13 bases between them. CDR3 nucleotides: TGTGCCAGCAGTTCCTTCTACCCCCCGTATTTT. This encodes CASSSFYPPYF.

Of note for this clone: This CDR3 is also generated by other DNA sequences in the sample. The CDR3 bases are TGTGCCAGCTCACCCCTAGCGGGGGGATACAATGAGCAGTTCTTC. Translated, it gives CASSPLAGGYNEQFF. The chain has TRBV18 and TRBJ2-1; 11 bases map to TRBD2. Germline assignment: CDR1 KGHSH and CDR2 LQKENI. J lost 4 bases, V lost 3 bases, and 2 bases had no gene match. The CDR3 covers 15 residues.

The J gene is TRBJ2-4, the V gene TRBV7-2, with 9 positions matching TRBD2. From germline, CDR1 is SGHTA and CDR2 FQGNSA. V dropped 4 bases and J dropped 8; count of bases not matched to a gene: 3. The CDR3 contains 13 residues. The CDR3 bases are TGTGCCAGCAGCTGGGAGCGGGAGGACATTCAGTACTTC. Its protein product is CASSWEREDIQYF.

This clone has a count of ten or more. The chain joins TRBV28 to TRBJ2-5, with 12 bases aligning to TRBD1. There are 15 residues in the CDR3. V was pared by 7 bases and J by 5 bases, with 8 bases of the junction left unmatched. Germline V gives CDR1 MDHEN, CDR2 SYDVKM. The CDR3 region has the DNA TGTGCCAGCAAGGAGGGACAGGGGGCTGCGGAGACCCAGTACTTC. As protein: CASKEGQGAAETQYF.

The V call is TRBV5-4, the J call TRBJ1-2, with 7 bases that match TRBD1. The CDR3 consists of 11 residues. V shed 10 bases and J 9 bases; nucleotides not matched to a gene: 9. Germline-derived CDR1 and CDR2 are SGHNT and YYREEE (reference sequence). CDR3 loop: CAGQAFGSYTF. The CDR3 region has the DNA TGTGCCGGACAGGCGTTCGGGAGCTACACCTTC.

This chain joins TRBV4-1 and TRBJ2-7, with D uncertain. The CDR3 is 17 amino acids. CDR1 is MGHRA, CDR2 YSYEKL, per germline. V was cut by 0 bases and J by 6 bases, with 21 bases left in between. CDR3 residues: CASSQDLVALSLSEQYF. As DNA, the CDR3 is TGCGCCAGCAGCCAAGATCTCGTGGCACTCTCCCTAAGCGAGCAGTACTTC.

The chain is built from TRBV7-3 and TRBJ2-1; weak D call: TRBD1 (6 bases). CDR3 length equals 15 residues. Trimming cost V 5 bases and J 3 bases, with 14 bases left between them. The germline gives CDR1 SGHTA, CDR2 FQGTGA. The CDR3 nucleotides are TGTGCCAGCAGCAAAAACAGGGACCTCTACAATGAGCAGTTCTTC. Translation gives CASSKNRDLYNEQFF. The entire variable domain, with the rest obtained from reference TRBV7-3 and TRBJ2-1, is as follows: GAGVSQTPSNKVTEKGKYVELRCDPISGHTALYWYRQSLGQGPEFLIYFQGTGAADDSGLPNDRFFAVRPEGSVSTLKIQRTERGDSAVYLCASSKNRDLYNEQFFGPGTRLTVL.

A few counts support this clone. This chain uses TRBV19 with TRBJ2-1, with D tentatively TRBD2 (6 bases). The germline V and J ends were trimmed by 9 bases and 7 bases, with 7 bases remaining between them. The germline V gene has CDR1 LNHDA and CDR2 SQIVND (reference sequence). CDR3 length: 10 amino acids. In DNA, the CDR3 is TGTGCCAGCGGGGGTAATGAGCAGTTCTTC. It yields the protein CASGGNEQFF.

In this sample, this clone turned up a few times. The chain links TRBV19 to TRBJ2-7, with D tentatively TRBD1 (6 bases). The germline gives CDR1 LNHDA, CDR2 SQIVND (reference sequence). This CDR3 has 15 amino acids. V lost 3 bases and J 4 bases, leaving 16 bases between the germline ends. CDR3 sequence (DNA): TGTGCCAGTAGTATCCGCGCAGGGGATGGGTACGAGCAGTACTTC. Protein sequence: CASSIRAGDGYEQYF.

In this sample, this clone turned up a few times. One end of the junction does not line up with germline, which may come from a read error. This CDR3 reads CASGPLFGVNSF. CDR3 nucleotides: TGTGCCAGCGGCCCTCTTTTTGGGGTCAACTCCTTC. The chain uses TRBV27 and TRBJ2-7; D unresolved. Germline V gene lookup returns CDR1 MNHEY and CDR2 SMNVEV (reference sequence). CDR3 length: 12 amino acids.

V usage is TRBV28 and J usage is TRBJ2-7; 11 nucleotides align to TRBD2. This CDR3 comprises 15 residues. Germline CDR1 and CDR2: MDHEN and SYDVKM. Trimming took 4 bases from V and 3 from J; bases not matched to a gene: 5. The CDR3 DNA reads as TGTGCCAGCAGTTCTCCGGGACTAGCGGTCTACGAGCAGTACTTC. Encoded protein: CASSSPGLAVYEQYF.

This clone was recorded a few times. The chain employs TRBV10-2 and TRBJ2-1, with D hard to call. The CDR3 extends over 12 amino acids. V lost 4 bases and J 5 bases, leaving 6 bases between the germline ends. CDR1 WSHSY and CDR2 SAAADI come from the germline V gene. CDR3 nucleotide sequence: TGCGCCAGCAGTGTGACGGACAATGAGCAGTTCTTC. Residues: CASSVTDNEQFF.

This clone was counted between two and nine times. V is TRBV5-1 and J is TRBJ2-1, with TRBD2 identical over 8 bases. CDR3 length equals 15 residues. In germline, CDR1 is SGHRS, CDR2 YFSETQ. Trimming took 1 base from V and 6 from J; bases not matched to a gene: 6. For the CDR3, the DNA is TGCGCCAGCAGCTTGTTTACTAGCGGCGTCAATGAGCAGTTCTTC. This encodes CASSLFTSGVNEQFF.